The 29 T cell receptor beta chains presented below share a single source sample, sequenced in a study of cytomegalovirus exposure and HLA in healthy donors. Amplification used 60 Vbeta primers and 13 Jbeta primers. Here immunoSEQ multiplex PCR was the method, and the copy in TCRdb shows in-frame clones only, minus some. The sample records approximately 200,000 clones, 60% to 80% being singletons. The sequenced sample consisted of PBMCs. These TCRs come from a woman aged 18-30 years in good health and CMV-seronegative.

V usage is TRBV14 and J usage is TRBJ2-3; the D gene is possibly TRBD2 (5 bases). V was clipped by 1 base and J by 0 bases, with 14 bases between them. This CDR3 has 17 amino acids. CDR1 is SGHDN, CDR2 FVKESK, per germline. In DNA form, the CDR3 reads TGTGCCAGCAGCCAAGGGACGGACTTTACTAGCACAGATACGCAGTATTTT. Translated, it gives CASSQGTDFTSTDTQYF.

CDR3 in amino acids: CASSLVNRDREQYF. The CDR3 DNA reads as TGTGCCAGCAGCTTAGTCAACAGGGATAGGGAGCAGTACTTC. This sequence joins TRBV7-9 and TRBJ2-7; tentative D call: TRBD1 (6 bases). CDR3 length equals 14 residues. V lost 1 base and J lost 7, with 14 bases in between. Germline V gene data show CDR1 as SEHNR and CDR2 as FQNEAQ (reference sequence).

This clone turned up a few times. The chain has TRBV4-1 and TRBJ1-1; 7 positions match TRBD1. This CDR3 has 17 amino acids. Unmatched junction bases numbered 10, after V lost 2 bases and J lost 1 base. Germline lookup yields CDR1 MGHRA and CDR2 YSYEKL. The CDR3 bases are TGCGCCAGCAGCCAAACCGATTACAGGGGTTGGAACACTGAAGCTTTCTTT. Translating gives CASSQTDYRGWNTEAFF.

The V gene is TRBV4-1, the J gene TRBJ2-5, with 11 bases matching TRBD2. Germline V gene data show CDR1 as MGHRA and CDR2 as YSYEKL. The CDR3 runs 17 residues. V trimming: 1 base; J trimming: 0 bases; junction bases outside the gene matches: 4. CDR3 coding DNA: TGCGCCAGCAGCCAAGGGATAGCGGGAGGGTACCAAGAGACCCAGTACTTC. Translation: CASSQGIAGGYQETQYF.

V is TRBV7-9 and J is TRBJ2-7; the match to TRBD1 covers 8 bases. The V and J ends lost 1 base and 0 bases, in that order; junction bases with no gene match: 5. This CDR3 spans 16 amino acids. CDR1 is SEHNR, CDR2 FQNEAQ, per germline (reference sequence). CDR3 region: CASSLGVGQDSYEQYF. CDR3 sequence (DNA): TGTGCCAGCAGCTTAGGGGTGGGACAGGACTCCTACGAGCAGTACTTC.

CDR3 region: CASSGQGATEAFF. CDR3 DNA: TGTGCCAGCAGCGGACAGGGGGCGACTGAAGCTTTCTTT. V usage is TRBV9 and J usage is TRBJ1-1; 10 bases align to TRBD1. This CDR3 spans 13 amino acids. Germline V gene sequence: CDR1 SGDLS, CDR2 YYNGEE. The V and J ends lost 3 bases and 5 bases, in that order; junction bases with no gene match: 1.

The chain uses TRBV9 and TRBJ2-7; maybe TRBD2 (6 bases). The V end lost 3 bases, the J end lost 9 bases, and 16 bases lay between the germline ends. Germline loops: CDR1 SGDLS, CDR2 YYNGEE. The length of the CDR3 is 13 residues. The CDR3: CASSDGTSIGQYF. In DNA, the CDR3 is TGTGCCAGCAGCGACGGGACTTCCATCGGGCAGTACTTC.

The chain is built from TRBV27 and TRBJ1-6, with a tentative D call TRBD1 (5 bases). V lost 3 bases and J lost 1, with 10 bases in between. Germline-derived CDR1 and CDR2 are MNHEY and SMNVEV (reference sequence). The CDR3 is 16 residues long. CDR3 region: CASSFSRVSYNSPLHF. The CDR3, as DNA: TGTGCCAGCAGTTTCTCCAGGGTGTCCTATAATTCACCCCTCCACTTT.

The chain couples TRBV5-1 to TRBJ2-7; 11 bases are shared with TRBD2. V was pared by 4 bases and J by 6 bases, with 9 bases of the junction left unmatched. The length of the CDR3 is 15 residues. The germline CDR1 and CDR2 sequences are SGHRS and YFSETQ. CDR3 nucleotides: TGCGCCAGCAGCCTGACTAGCGGGGCGGGGCTCGAGCAGTACTTC. Translating gives CASSLTSGAGLEQYF.

J is TRBJ2-7 and V is TRBV19, with TRBD2 as a possible D gene (6 bases). V was cut by 5 bases and J by 4 bases, with 15 bases left in between. In germline, CDR1 is LNHDA, CDR2 SQIVND (reference sequence). The CDR3 has 14 residues. In nucleotides, the CDR3 is TGTGCCAGTAGTGTCCGGGGGTCCGATTACGAGCAGTACTTC. Its translation: CASSVRGSDYEQYF.

This chain joins TRBV19 and TRBJ1-1; 8 bases line up with TRBD1. This CDR3 region has 12 residues. Trimming removed 6 bases from V and 7 bases from J; junction bases left unmatched: 4. Germline V gene sequence: CDR1 LNHDA, CDR2 SQIVND (reference sequence). The CDR3 DNA reads as TGTGCCAGTAGGGACAGGGAAGTTGAAGCTTTCTTT. Its translation: CASRDREVEAFF.

V and J are TRBV9 and TRBJ1-2; no reliable D call. This CDR3 is 14 amino acids long. The germline V gene encodes CDR1 SGDLS and CDR2 YYNGEE. The germline V and J ends were trimmed by 5 bases and 4 bases, with 15 bases remaining between them. CDR3 in DNA: TGTGCCAGCAGTCCTCGGGGTAGTAGCTATGGCTACACCTTC. Its protein product is CASSPRGSSYGYTF.

This clone was counted a few times. The V call is TRBV10-1, the J call TRBJ2-2; 7 bases map to TRBD1. Germline CDR1 is WNHNN and CDR2 is SYGVQD (reference sequence). Trimming took 2 bases from V and 0 from J; bases not matched to a gene: 3. The CDR3 contains 16 residues. DNA of the CDR3: TGCGCCAGCAGTGAGACAGGGGCGTCGAACACCGGGGAGCTGTTTTTT. It encodes CASSETGASNTGELFF.

This chain joins TRBV5-4 and TRBJ1-2; 7 bases align to TRBD1. Germline loops: CDR1 SGHNT, CDR2 YYREEE (reference sequence). This CDR3 comprises 16 residues. The V segment lost 4 bases and the J segment 0 bases; nucleotides outside the gene matches: 9. The DNA of the CDR3 is TGTGCCAGCAGCCACGGCGGGACAGACTCTAACTATGGCTACACCTTC. Translation gives CASSHGGTDSNYGYTF.

The V and J genes are TRBV14 and TRBJ2-7; 7 bases match TRBD1. Per germline, CDR1 SGHDN and CDR2 FVKESK. There are 14 residues in the CDR3. V shed 2 bases, J shed 6 bases, and the junction held 7 bases outside the gene matches. The CDR3 region has the DNA TGTGCCAGCAGCCAAAGGGCAGGGGGTGGCGAGCAGTACTTC. Its translation is CASSQRAGGGEQYF.

The chain couples TRBV7-6 to TRBJ2-3; TRBD2 matches 9 bases. Germline V gene lookup returns CDR1 SGHVS and CDR2 FNYEAQ. Trimming removed 5 bases from V and 0 bases from J; junction bases left unmatched: 6. The CDR3 runs to 16 residues. The CDR3 region is CASSQRLAESTDTQYF. The CDR3 coding sequence is TGTGCCAGCAGCCAGAGACTAGCGGAGAGCACAGATACGCAGTATTTT.

V and J are TRBV19 and TRBJ2-7, with TRBD2 matching over 15 bases. Losses at the gene ends were 3 bases for V and 2 bases for J; bases not matched to a gene: 5. Per the germline V gene, CDR1 is LNHDA and CDR2 is SQIVND (reference sequence). The CDR3 totals 17 residues. The chain's CDR3 is CASSIRTSGRAPYEQYF. The DNA of the CDR3 is TGTGCCAGTAGTATCAGGACTAGCGGGAGGGCCCCCTACGAGCAGTACTTC.

The gene calls are TRBV6-4 and TRBJ2-3, with 10 bases lining up with TRBD2. This CDR3 comprises 16 residues. Unmatched junction bases numbered 4, after V lost 2 bases and J lost 2 bases. Germline CDR1 reads MRHNA; CDR2 reads SNTAGT. CDR3 in DNA: TGTGCCAGCAGTGACCAAGCGGGAGGGTCCACAGATACGCAGTATTTT. This sequence encodes CASSDQAGGSTDTQYF.

The genes are TRBV5-4 and TRBJ2-5; TRBD2 matches at 12 bases. Germline V gives CDR1 SGHNT, CDR2 YYREEE (reference sequence). The CDR3 extends over 15 amino acids. V was pared by 3 bases and J by 5 bases, with 5 bases of the junction left unmatched. CDR3 residues: CASSSSGRAGETQYF. CDR3 bases: TGTGCCAGCAGCTCTAGCGGGAGGGCCGGCGAGACCCAGTACTTC.

This clone was seen more than once but under ten times. The chain recombines TRBV7-2 with TRBJ1-5; D remains unclear. This CDR3 comprises 13 residues. Germline assignment: CDR1 SGHTA and CDR2 FQGNSA. Trimming cost V 1 base and J 4 bases, with 5 bases left between them. The CDR3 DNA follows: TGTGCCAGCAGCTTAGGGGAGAATCAGCCCCAGCATTTT. Translating it yields CASSLGENQPQHF.

This clone was picked up one time. This chain links TRBV4-3 with TRBJ1-6; possible D gene TRBD1, 6 bases. This CDR3 spans 15 amino acids. Germline V gene sequence: CDR1 LGHNA, CDR2 YSLEER. Trimming shortened V by 2 bases and J by 10 bases, and 15 bases separated the two germline ends. The CDR3 protein is CASSQKGVLNSPLHF. The CDR3 DNA sequence: TGCGCCAGCAGCCAAAAGGGGGTACTGAACTCACCCCTCCACTTT.

This clone appeared a few times. The chain employs TRBV28 and TRBJ1-1; 8 bases align to TRBD1. The V and J ends lost 8 bases and 1 base, in that order; junction bases with no gene match: 6. CDR1 MDHEN and CDR2 SYDVKM come from the germline V gene. This CDR3 is built from 14 residues. The CDR3 region is CASGGQVGNTEAFF. The CDR3 nucleotides read TGTGCCAGCGGGGGACAGGTAGGGAACACTGAAGCTTTCTTT.

V and J are TRBV7-2 and TRBJ1-6; 7 bases line up with TRBD1. V was clipped by 5 bases and J by 9 bases; unmatched bases: 13. CDR3 size: 16 residues. The germline CDR1 and CDR2 sequences are SGHTA and FQGNSA. In nucleotides, the CDR3 is TGTGCCAGCAGCCCTAGGACAGGAACCTTTAGTTCACCCCTCCACTTT. Its translation: CASSPRTGTFSSPLHF.

This rearrangement joins TRBV6-5 to TRBJ2-5; 9 bases fit TRBD1. Germline CDR1 reads MNHEY; CDR2 reads SVGAGI. The V gene end was trimmed by 1 base and the J gene end by 2 bases; junction bases not matched to a gene: 5. The CDR3 runs to 16 residues. CDR3 coding DNA: TGTGCCAGCAGTTACTACGGGACAGGGCGTCAAGAGACCCAGTACTTC. Amino acid sequence: CASSYYGTGRQETQYF.

This sequence joins TRBV28 and TRBJ1-2; D perhaps matches TRBD1 (6 bases). Per the germline V gene, CDR1 is MDHEN and CDR2 is SYDVKM. The CDR3 is 12 amino acids. The V end lost 7 bases, the J end lost 2 bases, and 8 bases lay between the germline ends. The DNA of the CDR3 is TGTGCCAGCAACAGGGCCAACTATGGCTACACCTTC. Translating it yields CASNRANYGYTF.

The chain couples TRBV28 to TRBJ1-5; 8 bases match TRBD1. CDR3 length: 12 amino acids. Germline CDR1 is MDHEN and CDR2 is SYDVKM. The V gene end was trimmed by 9 bases and the J gene end by 7 bases; junction bases not matched to a gene: 5. The chain's CDR3 is CASTGGLQPQHF. In DNA form, the CDR3 reads TGTGCCAGTACAGGGGGGCTCCAGCCCCAGCATTTT.

The chain recombines TRBV6-5 with TRBJ1-5; TRBD1 matches at 8 bases. Germline V lookup: CDR1 MNHEY, CDR2 SVGAGI. Trimming removed 5 bases from V and 4 bases from J; junction bases left unmatched: 7. This CDR3 region has 15 residues. CDR3 region: CASSRIDRGNQPQHF. The CDR3 DNA sequence: TGTGCCAGCAGTAGGATTGACAGGGGAAATCAGCCCCAGCATTTT.

This clone was detected once. The chain uses TRBV7-3 and TRBJ1-1; 7 bases match TRBD1. Germline loops: CDR1 SGHTA, CDR2 FQGTGA. The CDR3 sequence is 17 residues long. The ends lost 1 base at V and 3 bases at J; junction bases unmatched: 11. CDR3 nucleotides: TGTGCCAGCAGCTTAAAATATACTCGGGACAGAGACACTGAAGCTTTCTTT. Its protein product is CASSLKYTRDRDTEAFF. Full variable domain (rest looked up from reference TRBV7-3 and TRBJ1-1): GAGVSQTPSNKVTEKGKYVELRCDPISGHTALYWYRQSLGQGPEFLIYFQGTGAADDSGLPNDRFFAVRPEGSVSTLKIQRTERGDSAVYLCASSLKYTRDRDTEAFFGQGTRLTVV.

The chain couples TRBV7-2 to TRBJ1-2; 9 bases are shared with TRBD1. This CDR3 has 15 residues. CDR1 is SGHTA, CDR2 FQGNSA, per germline. Trimming at V came to 1 base and at J to 3 bases, leaving 3 bases not matched to a gene. The CDR3 DNA sequence: TGTGCCAGCAGCTTAGGCGGGACAGGGTACTATGGCTACACCTTC. This translates into CASSLGGTGYYGYTF.